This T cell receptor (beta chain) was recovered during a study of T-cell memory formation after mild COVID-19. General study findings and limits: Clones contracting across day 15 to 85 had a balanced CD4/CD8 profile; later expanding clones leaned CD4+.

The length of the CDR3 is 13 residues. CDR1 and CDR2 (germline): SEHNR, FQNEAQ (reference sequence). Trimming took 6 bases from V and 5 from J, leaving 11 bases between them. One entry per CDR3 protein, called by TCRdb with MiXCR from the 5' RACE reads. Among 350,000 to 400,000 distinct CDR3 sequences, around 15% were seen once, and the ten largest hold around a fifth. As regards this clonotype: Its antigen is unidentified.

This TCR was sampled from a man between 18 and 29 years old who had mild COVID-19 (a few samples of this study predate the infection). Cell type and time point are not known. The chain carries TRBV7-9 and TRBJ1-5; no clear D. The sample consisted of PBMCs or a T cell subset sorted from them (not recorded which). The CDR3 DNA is TGTGCCAGCAGTATGGACGGTGATCAGCCCCAGCATTTT. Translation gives CASSMDGDQPQHF.